A selection of T cell receptor beta chains follows, all from one sample in a study of early stage breast cancer tumors. Sequencing used immunoSEQ multiplex PCR; TCRdb keeps in-frame clones, though not all of them. Here the sample spans over 45,000 clones, around 83% being singletons. The sequenced sample consisted of blood. The source is a person aged 45-65 years with breast cancer. Each CDR3 is given with its conserved first and last residue. Each record gives: V gene, clone size, J gene, D gene, CDR3 protein, CDR3 DNA. The D gene is left open where the match is weak. Expanded clones get a size class; other rows say once, few or many, or leave the size out.

TRBV7-2	-	TRBJ2-2	-	CASSLGGNTGELFF	TGTGCCAGCAGCCTAGGGGGGAACACCGGGGAGCTGTTTTTT
TRBV12-5	-	TRBJ2-5	TRBD2	CASGLRAGGPWETQYF	TGTGCTAGTGGTTTGAGGGCGGGAGGGCCTTGGGAGACCCAGTACTTC
TRBV27	-	TRBJ2-5	TRBD2	CASSPGLAGRETQYF	TGTGCCAGCAGTCCCGGACTAGCGGGGAGAGAGACCCAGTACTTC
TRBV20-1	medium-sized	TRBJ1-2	-	CSARTGEGYTF	TGCAGTGCTAGAACCGGGGAGGGCTACACCTTC
TRBV7-2	-	TRBJ1-4	-	CASSPQGGVGSEKLFF	TGTGCCAGCAGCCCACAGGGTGGGGTGGGGAGTGAAAAACTGTTTTTT
TRBV6-5	once	TRBJ2-7	TRBD2	CASRIGYLAAYEQYF	TGTGCCAGCAGGATAGGGTACCTAGCGGCTTACGAGCAGTACTTC
TRBV5-8	-	TRBJ2-5	-	CASSQRAGAETQYF	TGTGCCAGCAGCCAACGGGCAGGGGCAGAGACCCAGTACTTC
TRBV6-1	-	TRBJ2-7	-	CASSEKESIPSYEQYF	TGTGCCAGCAGTGAAAAGGAAAGTATACCCTCCTACGAGCAGTACTTC
TRBV4-3	-	TRBJ1-2	TRBD1	CASSQVGQGYNYGYTF	TGCGCCAGCAGCCAAGTGGGACAGGGGTACAACTATGGCTACACCTTC
TRBV10-1	-	TRBJ2-3	-	CASSGSDASTDTQYF	TGCGCCAGCAGTGGGTCCGACGCAAGCACAGATACGCAGTATTTT
TRBV11-2	-	TRBJ2-7	TRBD1	CASSSPGQGVYEQYF	TGTGCCAGCAGCTCACCGGGACAGGGGGTTTACGAGCAGTACTTC
TRBV30	-	TRBJ2-7	-	CAWGRRDEQYF	TGTGCCTGGGGTAGACGGGACGAGCAGTACTTC
TRBV27	-	TRBJ1-4	-	CASSFSHSYNEKLFF	TGTGCCAGCAGTTTTAGCCACAGTTACAATGAAAAACTGTTTTTT
TRBV19	-	TRBJ1-5	-	CATRKTGAGNQPQHF	TGTGCCACCCGAAAGACAGGCGCCGGCAATCAGCCCCAGCATTTT
TRBV7-9	-	TRBJ1-2	-	CASSLGEMRGYTF	TGTGCCAGCAGCTTAGGTGAAATGAGGGGCTACACCTTC
TRBV7-2	-	TRBJ1-2	-	CASSSRDGSYGYTF	TGTGCCAGCAGCTCTAGGGACGGATCCTATGGCTACACCTTC
TRBV30	-	TRBJ2-7	-	CAWALGSHEQYF	TGTGCCTGGGCCCTTGGGAGCCACGAGCAGTACTTC
TRBV5-8	-	TRBJ1-1	TRBD1	CASESQGDTEAFF	TGTGCCAGCGAATCCCAGGGGGACACTGAAGCTTTCTTT
TRBV18	once	TRBJ1-1	-	CASSRPQGGVAFF	TGTGCCAGCTCACGACCACAGGGAGGCGTAGCTTTCTTT
TRBV2	few	TRBJ2-7	TRBD2	CASTAGDRYEQYF	TGTGCCAGCACAGCGGGAGATCGTTACGAGCAGTACTTC
TRBV2	-	TRBJ2-3	-	CASSEGGGTDTQYF	TGTGCCAGCAGTGAAGGAGGTGGCACAGATACGCAGTATTTT
TRBV9	-	TRBJ1-5	-	CASSVGGLGGQPQHF	TGTGCCAGCAGCGTAGGGGGCTTGGGCGGTCAGCCCCAGCATTTT
TRBV6-5	-	TRBJ1-6	-	CASSYGQGHRAPLHF	TGTGCCAGCAGTTACGGTCAGGGCCATCGGGCACCCCTCCACTTT
TRBV6-1	few	TRBJ1-6	-	CASSEVHNSPLHF	TGTGCCAGCAGTGAAGTCCATAATTCACCCCTCCACTTT
TRBV7-9	-	TRBJ1-1	TRBD1	CASSPNPDRVTEAFF	TGTGCCAGCAGCCCGAACCCGGACAGGGTAACTGAAGCTTTCTTT
TRBV6-5	-	TRBJ2-7	TRBD1	CASSGDRGTYEQYF	TGTGCCAGCAGTGGTGACAGGGGGACTTACGAGCAGTACTTC
TRBV19	-	TRBJ2-2	TRBD2	CASSILAGWPNTGELFF	TGTGCCAGTAGTATACTAGCGGGATGGCCGAACACCGGGGAGCTGTTTTTT
TRBV9	-	TRBJ2-2	TRBD1	CASRFGTGDTGELFF	TGTGCCAGCAGGTTCGGGACAGGGGACACCGGGGAGCTGTTTTTT
TRBV7-2	-	TRBJ2-7	TRBD2	CASSFLAVGYEQYF	TGTGCCAGCAGCTTCCTAGCGGTGGGGTACGAGCAGTACTTC
TRBV7-2	once	TRBJ1-5	-	CASSFGQGLGQPQHF	TGTGCCAGCAGCTTCGGCCAGGGGCTGGGACAGCCCCAGCATTTT
TRBV19	-	TRBJ1-4	-	CAIPVRSAYEKLFF	TGTGCCATCCCCGTTAGGTCCGCTTATGAAAAACTGTTTTTT
TRBV7-5	-	TRBJ2-7	-	CVRSLAEDPSGRAYEQYF	TGTGTCAGAAGCTTAGCAGAAGATCCTAGCGGGAGAGCCTACGAGCAGTACTTC
TRBV2	-	TRBJ2-7	-	CASSEVGTYEQYF	TGTGCCAGCAGTGAAGTCGGGACCTACGAGCAGTACTTC
TRBV6-5	-	TRBJ2-3	-	CASTHPTTQYF	TGTGCCAGCACCCATCCGACCACGCAGTATTTT